Below, one TCR beta chain is given with its context. Its antigen is not yet known. Base qualities are missing; no much larger clone stands one base away. Each collaborating institution followed its own protocols to collect whole blood in K2EDTA tubes. For TCRbeta analysis, collaborators shipped samples in one of three forms: frozen whole blood, isolated PBMCs, or DNA extracted from either of those sample types. Including cysteine and phenylalanine, the CDR3 has 15 amino acids. Only CDR3 DNA remains: 45 bases, in frame from the first base. Sequences WNHNN (CDR1) and SYGVQD (CDR2) are obtained from the germline V gene (reference sequence). V is trimmed back by 2 bases and J by 4 bases, and the junction contains 2 bases that no gene match accounts for. These data come from a study of blood T cell repertoires in COVID-19 (dated by TCRdb to the early 2020s). Regarding the research as a whole: Collaborator samples came from the United States, Italy and Spain and covered acute and convalescent phases of COVID-19. The samples were drawn from the first 160 participants of the ongoing ImmuneRACE study and from 1,254 subjects provided by 6 global collaborators. The repertoires were released in a freely available public database meant as a resource for research on the immune response to SARS-CoV-2. The material from the prospective study consisted of cDNA or gDNA derived from T cells, B-cell-depleted T cells, or PBMCs. Nearly every sample came with metadata listing a de-identified subject ID, COVID-19 status, age in years and sex. Deeply sampled blood TCRbeta repertoires from subjects exposed to, actively infected with, or recovered from COVID-19 were included in the dataset. HLA class I and class II types, where available, came from metadata supplied by the sample provider rather than from assay-based typing.

Broad study findings and their caveats: Clinical and demographic metadata were provided uncurated, with the amount varying by source and participant.

TCRbeta CDR3 regions were amplified from genomic DNA by means of the immunoSEQ Assay, a bias-controlled multiplex PCR. In the original analysis: Within the assay, amplification of reference gene primers was used to estimate how many nucleated cells each sample contained. To quantify the absolute abundance of each unique TCRbeta CDR3 rearrangement, sequence reads were collapsed and filtered. Productive Simpson clonality was computed per sample as the square root of Simpson's diversity index over productive rearrangements. TCRdb took over this immuneACCESS table, retaining in-frame rearrangements with V and J assigned. Such tables are incomplete; in checked studies, under half of the missing clones stem from an unresolved V gene, and the remainder is unexplained. V and J calls and clone size are those listed in that table; D and trimming were worked out from the DNA. This sample is represented by 100,000 or so clones; nearly 90% of them were singletons. The ten largest clones add up to around 6.9% of the sample.

Sequencing used peripheral blood. Recombination joined TRBV10-1 with TRBJ2-2, with 9 bases matching TRBD2. The sequence was collected from a woman aged 55-70 years with acute or convalescent COVID-19. The base sequence is TGCGCCAGCAGTGAGGGTAGCGGGAGCACCGGGGAGCTGTTTTTT. Translated, it gives CASSEGSGSTGELFF.